The 31 T cell receptor beta chains reported below all come from one sample, sequenced in a study of T cells in Graves' hyperthyroidism and ophthalmopathy. RNA transcripts provided the source from which TCR beta CDR3 regions were amplified. A first-round RT-PCR of the TCR CDR3 used the HTBI primer set. TCRdb used MiXCR to reprocess the multiplex PCR reads, holding one entry per CDR3 protein. Seen here are about 480,000 distinct CDR3 sequences, around a fifth observed once, and the top ten hold 45% to 55%. The sample was blood. All receptors derive from a woman aged 70-85 years with Graves' ophthalmopathy.

Many counts were recorded for this clonotype. This chain connects TRBV3-1 to TRBJ2-5; D uncertain. CDR1 and CDR2 from the germline V gene are LGHDT and YNNKEL (reference sequence). V shed 5 bases and J shed 5 bases, with 12 bases lying between them. This CDR3 spans 13 amino acids. CDR3 nucleotide sequence: TGTGCCAGCAGCAGTACCCACCGGGAGACCCAGTACTTC. It yields the protein CASSSTHRETQYF.

This chain's CDR3 is CASTFGGSSNQPQHF. In nucleotides, the CDR3 is TGTGCCAGCACCTTCGGGGGAAGTAGCAATCAGCCCCAGCATTTT. The chain uses TRBV28 and TRBJ1-5, with D possibly matching TRBD1 (5 bases). This CDR3 is built from 15 residues. Per germline, CDR1 MDHEN and CDR2 SYDVKM. V shed 7 bases and J shed 0 bases, with 13 bases lying between them.

The chain is built from TRBV20-1 and TRBJ1-6; TRBD1 matches 8 bases. V lost 6 bases, J lost 7 bases, and 11 bases stayed unmatched. Germline-derived CDR1 and CDR2 are DFQATT and SNEGSKA (reference sequence). This CDR3 spans 15 amino acids. CDR3 in DNA: TGCAGTGCAAAGAAGTCAGGGGGCACGAATTCACCCCTCCACTTT. Its translation is CSAKKSGGTNSPLHF.

The genes are TRBV14 and TRBJ1-5; no clear D. With 4 bases removed from V and 6 bases from J, the gap between germline ends came to 10 bases. The CDR3 contains 13 residues. Germline loops: CDR1 SGHDN, CDR2 FVKESK. DNA for the CDR3: TGTGCCAGCAGCCCCGGGCTGAGTCAGCCCCAGCATTTT. Its translation: CASSPGLSQPQHF.

This clonotype turned up a few times. The chain has TRBV25-1 and TRBJ1-5; D remains ambiguous. Trimming removed 2 bases at V and 7 bases at J, with 9 bases between. CDR1 MGHDK and CDR2 SYGVNS come from the germline V gene. The CDR3 length is 13 residues. The CDR3 protein is CASSEVLGQPQHF. CDR3 DNA: TGTGCCAGCAGTGAAGTGTTGGGCCAGCCCCAGCATTTT.

The rearrangement joins TRBV5-5 to TRBJ1-1; a possible D gene is TRBD1 (5 bases). This CDR3 has 15 residues. With 0 bases removed from V and 2 bases from J, the gap between germline ends came to 11 bases. Germline loops: CDR1 SGHKS, CDR2 YYEKEE (reference sequence). CDR3 region: CASSLAPGVNTEAFF. CDR3 nucleotide sequence: TGTGCCAGCAGCTTGGCCCCGGGGGTAAACACTGAAGCTTTCTTT.

The V call is TRBV9, the J call TRBJ2-1; D is perhaps TRBD2 (6 bases). V lost 2 bases to trimming and J lost 4 bases, with 10 bases between them. The CDR3 consists of 14 residues. CDR1 is SGDLS, CDR2 YYNGEE, per germline. CDR3 nucleotide sequence: TGTGCCAGCAGCGTGGGACTGGGATACAATGAGCAGTTCTTC. It specifies CASSVGLGYNEQFF.

Only a few counts were recorded for this clonotype. V is TRBV11-3 and J is TRBJ1-4, with D possibly matching TRBD1 (6 bases). The germline CDR1 and CDR2 sequences are SGHNT and YENEEA. The CDR3 is 16 amino acids. With 2 bases removed from V and 4 bases from J, the gap between germline ends came to 14 bases. CDR3 DNA sequence: TGTGCCAGCAGCTTACCTAACAGGGTCAATAATGAAAAACTGTTTTTT. This gives the protein CASSLPNRVNNEKLFF.

J is TRBJ2-3 and V is TRBV24-1; D might be TRBD1 (7 bases). V was pared by 12 bases and J by 4 bases, with 16 bases between. CDR1 KGHDR and CDR2 SFDVKD come from the germline V gene. This CDR3 is built from 13 residues. The CDR3 DNA sequence: TGTGCCTCTTCGGAGGGGGCGGCAGATACGCAGTATTTT. This gives the protein CASSEGAADTQYF.

This clonotype turned up a few times. The chain is built from TRBV5-1 and TRBJ1-5, with D unclear. The CDR3 covers 15 residues. V lost 4 bases to trimming and J lost 5 bases, with 16 bases between them. Germline assignment: CDR1 SGHRS and CDR2 YFSETQ. The chain's CDR3 is CASSQSGSSHQPQHF. CDR3 DNA sequence: TGCGCCAGCAGCCAGTCCGGGTCGTCTCATCAGCCCCAGCATTTT. The full variable domain, in which reference TRBV5-1 and TRBJ1-5 provide the parts outside the CDR3, is KAGVTQTPRYLIKTRGQQVTLSCSPISGHRSVSWYQQTPGQGLQFLFEYFSETQRNKGNFPGRFSGRQFSNSRSEMNVSTLELGDSALYLCASSQSGSSHQPQHFGDGTRLSIL.

This clonotype was seen many times. V is TRBV12-3 or TRBV12-4 and J is TRBJ2-2; 15 nucleotides agree with TRBD2. The CDR3 runs 17 residues. With 6 bases clipped from V and 1 base from J, the junction kept 3 bases outside the gene matches. This CDR3 reads CASRPGLAGGNTGELFF. The CDR3 DNA reads TGTGCCAGCAGGCCGGGACTAGCGGGAGGGAACACCGGGGAGCTGTTTTTT.

The chain has TRBV10-3 and TRBJ1-5; D call uncertain. The CDR3 runs to 13 residues. Germline lookup yields CDR1 ENHRY and CDR2 SYGVKD. Trimming took 2 bases from V and 0 from J, leaving 2 bases between them. The CDR3 region is CAISEVSNQPQHF. DNA for the CDR3: TGTGCCATCAGTGAGGTTAGCAATCAGCCCCAGCATTTT.

This clonotype appeared many times. The J gene is TRBJ1-2, the V gene TRBV12-3 or TRBV12-4; D remains ambiguous. The CDR3 totals 13 residues. Trimming took 3 bases from V and 3 from J, leaving 8 bases between them. In DNA, the CDR3 is TGTGCCAGCAGTTTGGACGGACACTATGGCTACACCTTC. Translation gives CASSLDGHYGYTF.

The chain has TRBV7-6 and TRBJ2-1; 8 nucleotides match TRBD2. CDR3 size: 15 residues. The junction had 7 bases not matched to a gene; V was cut back by 4 bases and J by 5 bases. The germline CDR1 and CDR2 sequences are SGHVS and FNYEAQ. The CDR3 spells CASSWWTSRNNEQFF. The CDR3 bases are TGTGCCAGCAGCTGGTGGACTAGCAGAAACAATGAGCAGTTCTTC.

The sample holds a few counts of this clonotype. This sequence joins TRBV19 and TRBJ1-3; TRBD1 might be the D (5 bases). From germline, CDR1 is LNHDA and CDR2 SQIVND (reference sequence). The CDR3 contains 15 residues. V shed 6 bases and J shed 4 bases, with 16 bases lying between them. The CDR3 here is CASSSTMGLGNTIYF. The CDR3, as DNA: TGTGCCAGTAGCTCGACGATGGGGCTCGGAAACACCATATATTTT.

In this sample, this clonotype turned up a few times. The rearrangement uses TRBV12-3 or TRBV12-4 and TRBJ1-1, with D possibly matching TRBD1 (6 bases). Trimming cost V 3 bases and J 7 bases, with 15 bases left between them. The CDR3 spans 14 residues. In DNA form, the CDR3 reads TGTGCCAGCAGTTTGTTTCAGGGGAGAGGTGAAGCTTTCTTT. This translates into CASSLFQGRGEAFF.

The V and J genes are TRBV6-1 and TRBJ2-7, with no clear D. CDR3 length: 15 residues. CDR1 is MNHNS, CDR2 SASEGT, per germline. With 0 bases removed from V and 2 bases from J, the gap between germline ends came to 11 bases. The CDR3 loop is CASSEAAPGPYEQYF. DNA of the CDR3: TGTGCCAGCAGTGAAGCAGCCCCCGGCCCCTACGAGCAGTACTTC.

V and J are TRBV4-1 and TRBJ2-1, with TRBD2 matching over 11 bases. Germline CDR1 MGHRA, CDR2 YSYEKL. The CDR3 spans 15 residues. J gave up 13 bases and V 0 bases, and 8 bases lay outside the gene matches. CDR3 residues: CASSQDLLAGGTQFF. The CDR3 DNA reads as TGCGCCAGCAGCCAAGATCTCCTAGCGGGAGGAACCCAGTTCTTC.

The chain links TRBV6-1 to TRBJ2-6, with a possible D match to TRBD1 (6 bases). From germline, CDR1 is MNHNS and CDR2 SASEGT. CDR3 length: 18 amino acids. V was clipped by 5 bases and J by 0 bases, with 17 bases between them. CDR3 region: CASSRQGLWSSGANVLTF. CDR3 DNA sequence: TGTGCCAGCAGTCGGCAGGGGCTTTGGAGCTCTGGGGCCAACGTCCTGACTTTC.

Only a few counts were recorded for this clonotype. The chain links TRBV15 to TRBJ1-5; the D is unclear. The CDR3 spans 15 residues. Trimming took off 3 bases at V and 4 bases at J, with 13 bases between the two ends. CDR1 is LNHNV and CDR2 is YYDKDF in the germline V gene (reference sequence). CDR3 coding DNA: TGTGCCACCAGCAGTCGCCGGGAAAGGAATCAGCCCCAGCATTTT. This translates into CATSSRRERNQPQHF.

This clonotype was seen more than once but under ten times. The genes are TRBV7-9 and TRBJ2-1; the D call may be TRBD1 or TRBD2 (5 bases each). Trimming pared 2 bases from V and 0 bases from J, leaving 11 bases between. This CDR3 region has 16 residues. Germline V lookup: CDR1 SEHNR, CDR2 FQNEAQ (reference sequence). CDR3 coding DNA: TGTGCCAGCAGCTTATTGGGACCTGACTCCTACAATGAGCAGTTCTTC. The encoded protein is CASSLLGPDSYNEQFF.

The chain uses TRBV19 and TRBJ2-1; D unresolved. V lost 3 bases to trimming and J lost 8 bases, with 14 bases between them. Germline assignment: CDR1 LNHDA and CDR2 SQIVND (reference sequence). The CDR3 loop spans 14 amino acids. The CDR3 coding sequence is TGTGCCAGTAGTATGGGTCTCGGGTTGCATGAGCAGTTCTTC. This codes for CASSMGLGLHEQFF.

This clonotype was counted between two and nine times. J is TRBJ1-5 and V is TRBV28; TRBD1 aligns across 7 bases. Germline CDR1 is MDHEN and CDR2 is SYDVKM. The CDR3 extends over 17 amino acids. V lost 5 bases and J lost 7; bases outside the gene matches: 17. The CDR3 DNA follows: TGTGCCAGCAGTCCTCTCCTAGGGACAGTGGGGTCGCAGCCCCAGCATTTT. Residues: CASSPLLGTVGSQPQHF.

This clonotype has a count of ten or more. The rearrangement links TRBV30 to TRBJ1-2; D gene unclear. This CDR3 region has 13 residues. Germline CDR1 GTSNPN, CDR2 SVGIG (reference sequence). The V and J ends lost 2 bases and 4 bases respectively, with 11 bases between them. In nucleotides, the CDR3 is TGTGCCTGGAGTCTTGGAGGGCCCTATGGCTACACCTTC. It translates to CAWSLGGPYGYTF.

Worth noting for this clonotype: An end of the junction does not agree with germline; a read error may underlie this. The rearrangement uses TRBV20-1 and TRBJ2-1, with 8 bases identical to TRBD2. CDR1 is DFQATT and CDR2 is SNEGSKA in the germline V gene (reference sequence). The CDR3 has 15 amino acids. CDR3 sequence (DNA): TGCAATGCTAGACTCCCGTCTAGCGGGTACAATGAGCAGTTCTTC. Amino acid sequence: CNARLPSSGYNEQFF.

Turning to this clonotype: One end of the junction does not line up with germline, which may come from a read error. The J gene is TRBJ2-5, the V gene TRBV6-8; perhaps TRBD2 as D (7 bases). The CDR3 runs 14 residues. CDR1 and CDR2 from the germline V gene are MNHGY and SAAAGT. The CDR3, as DNA: TGTGCCAGCAAAATCGGGGGGCGGGGAGAGGCCCAGTACTTC. Translation gives CASKIGGRGEAQYF.

The chain employs TRBV9 and TRBJ2-3; TRBD2 is a possible D gene (5 bases). V lost 4 bases and J lost 0, with 15 bases in between. Germline-derived CDR1 and CDR2 are SGDLS and YYNGEE. This CDR3 comprises 16 residues. CDR3 bases: TGTGCCAGCAGCTACCAGGACGGAGGAAGCACAGATACGCAGTATTTT. Translating it yields CASSYQDGGSTDTQYF.

This clonotype was recorded at least ten times. This chain links TRBV12-3 or TRBV12-4 with TRBJ2-3, with TRBD2 matching over 12 bases. Losses at the gene ends were 6 bases for V and 2 bases for J; bases not matched to a gene: 3. The CDR3 is 15 amino acids. In nucleotides, the CDR3 is TGTGCCAGCAGCCTAGCGGGAGGGCCCACAGATACGCAGTATTTT. As protein: CASSLAGGPTDTQYF.

The chain employs TRBV14 and TRBJ2-5; D unresolved. CDR1 is SGHDN, CDR2 FVKESK, per germline. V was trimmed by 2 bases and J by 2 bases, leaving 3 bases between them. The CDR3 is 12 residues long. The CDR3 reads CASSQLQETQYF. The CDR3 region has the DNA TGTGCCAGCAGCCAACTTCAAGAGACCCAGTACTTC.

The rearrangement uses TRBV5-1 and TRBJ2-1; TRBD2 aligns across 8 bases. This CDR3 contains 16 residues. Germline values: CDR1 SGHRS, CDR2 YFSETQ. Trimming removed 4 bases from V and 2 bases from J; junction bases left unmatched: 8. The CDR3 nucleotides read TGCGCCAGCAGCCCTTGGGCGGGAGGCCCCTACAATGAGCAGTTCTTC. Amino acids: CASSPWAGGPYNEQFF.

This clonotype was seen only a few times. This chain links TRBV5-1 with TRBJ2-3; no definite D call. V dropped 3 bases and J dropped 2 bases, with 7 bases sitting between them. Germline values: CDR1 SGHRS, CDR2 YFSETQ. The CDR3 is 13 residues long. CDR3 sequence: CASSSLTTDTQYF. As DNA, the CDR3 is TGCGCCAGCAGCTCTCTGACCACAGATACGCAGTATTTT.